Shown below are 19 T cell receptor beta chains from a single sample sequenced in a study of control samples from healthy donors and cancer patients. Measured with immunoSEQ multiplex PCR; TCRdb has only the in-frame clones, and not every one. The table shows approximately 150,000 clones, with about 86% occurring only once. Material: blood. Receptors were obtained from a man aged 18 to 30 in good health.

CDR3 nucleotide sequence: TGTGCCAGCAGCTTGACGAGCAATCAGCCCCAGCATTTT. It translates to CASSLTSNQPQHF. This chain links TRBV11-1 with TRBJ1-5, with unresolved D. CDR3 length: 13 residues. CDR1 is SGHAT, CDR2 FQDESV, per germline (reference sequence). The V end lost 3 bases, the J end lost 1 base, and 4 bases lay between the germline ends.

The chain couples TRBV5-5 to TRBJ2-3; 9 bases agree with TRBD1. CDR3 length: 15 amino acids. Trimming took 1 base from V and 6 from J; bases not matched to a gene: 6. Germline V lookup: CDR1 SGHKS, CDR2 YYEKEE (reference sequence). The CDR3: CASSLLQGASDTQYF. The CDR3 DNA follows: TGTGCCAGCAGCTTGCTACAGGGGGCGAGCGATACGCAGTATTTT.

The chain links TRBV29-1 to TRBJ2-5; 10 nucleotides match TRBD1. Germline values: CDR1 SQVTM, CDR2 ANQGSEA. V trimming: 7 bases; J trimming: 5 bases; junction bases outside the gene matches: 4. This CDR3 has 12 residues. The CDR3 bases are TGCAGCGCCCAGACAGGGGGCGAGACCCAGTACTTC. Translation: CSAQTGGETQYF.

The CDR3 spells CASSLQGGEPQHF. Written as DNA, the CDR3 is TGTGCCAGCAGTTTACAGGGAGGAGAGCCCCAGCATTTT. V gene TRBV27 combines with J gene TRBJ1-5; the D gene is possibly TRBD1 (5 bases). V dropped 2 bases and J dropped 8 bases, with 10 bases sitting between them. Germline V lookup: CDR1 MNHEY, CDR2 SMNVEV (reference sequence). This CDR3 contains 13 residues.

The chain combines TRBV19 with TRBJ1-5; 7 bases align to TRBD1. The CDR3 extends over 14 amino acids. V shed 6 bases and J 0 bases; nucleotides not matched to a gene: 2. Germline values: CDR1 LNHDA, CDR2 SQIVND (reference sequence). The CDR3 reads CASRQGDSNQPQHF. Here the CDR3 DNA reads TGTGCCAGTAGGCAGGGGGATAGCAATCAGCCCCAGCATTTT.

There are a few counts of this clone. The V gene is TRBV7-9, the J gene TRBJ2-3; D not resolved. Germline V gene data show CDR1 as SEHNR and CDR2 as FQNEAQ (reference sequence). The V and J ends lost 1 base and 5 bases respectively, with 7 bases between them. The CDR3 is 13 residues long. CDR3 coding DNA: TGTGCCAGCAGCTTAGGACCAGTAGATACGCAGTATTTT. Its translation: CASSLGPVDTQYF.

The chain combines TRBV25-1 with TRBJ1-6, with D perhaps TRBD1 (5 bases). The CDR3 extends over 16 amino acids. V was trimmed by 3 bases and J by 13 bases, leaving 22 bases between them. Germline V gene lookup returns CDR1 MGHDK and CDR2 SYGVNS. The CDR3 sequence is CASSDRAWDRGQPLHF. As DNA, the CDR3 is TGTGCCAGCAGTGATCGCGCCTGGGACCGGGGCCAGCCCCTCCACTTT.

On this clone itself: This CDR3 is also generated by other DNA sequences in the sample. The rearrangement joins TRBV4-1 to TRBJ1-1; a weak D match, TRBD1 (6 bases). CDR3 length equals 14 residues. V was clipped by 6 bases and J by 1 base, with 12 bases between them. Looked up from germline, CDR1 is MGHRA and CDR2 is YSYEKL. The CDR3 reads CASRGTLRNTEAFF. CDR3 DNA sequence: TGCGCCAGCAGGGGGACACTTCGGAACACTGAAGCTTTCTTT.

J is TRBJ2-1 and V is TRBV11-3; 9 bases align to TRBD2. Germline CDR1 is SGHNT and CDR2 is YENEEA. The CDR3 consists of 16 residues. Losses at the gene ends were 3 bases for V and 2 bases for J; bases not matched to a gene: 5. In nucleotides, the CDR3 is TGTGCCAGCAGCTTGGGCGGGGGGGCACCCTACAATGAGCAGTTCTTC. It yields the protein CASSLGGGAPYNEQFF.

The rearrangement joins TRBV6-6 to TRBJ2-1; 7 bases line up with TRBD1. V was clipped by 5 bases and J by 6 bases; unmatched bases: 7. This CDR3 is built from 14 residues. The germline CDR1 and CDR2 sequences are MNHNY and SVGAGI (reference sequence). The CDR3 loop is CASSLSDRSNEQFF. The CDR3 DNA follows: TGTGCCAGCAGTCTCTCGGACAGGTCCAATGAGCAGTTCTTC.

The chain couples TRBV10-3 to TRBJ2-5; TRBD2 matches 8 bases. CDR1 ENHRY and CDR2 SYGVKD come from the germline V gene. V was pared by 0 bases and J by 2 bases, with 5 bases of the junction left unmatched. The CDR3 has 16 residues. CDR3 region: CAISESTAGAQETQYF. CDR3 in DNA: TGTGCCATCAGTGAGTCGACAGCGGGGGCTCAAGAGACCCAGTACTTC.

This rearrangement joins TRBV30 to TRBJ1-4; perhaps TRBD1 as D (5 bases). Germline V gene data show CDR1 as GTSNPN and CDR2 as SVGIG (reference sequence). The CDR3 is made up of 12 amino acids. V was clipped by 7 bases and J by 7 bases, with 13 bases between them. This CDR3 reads CAYSRTGEKLFF. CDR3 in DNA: TGTGCCTACTCCAGAACAGGTGAAAAACTGTTTTTT.

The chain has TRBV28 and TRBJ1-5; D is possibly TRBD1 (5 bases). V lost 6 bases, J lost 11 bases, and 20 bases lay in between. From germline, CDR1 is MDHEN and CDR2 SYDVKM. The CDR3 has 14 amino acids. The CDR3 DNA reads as TGTGCCAGCAGGGGGACGGGCCGCTGGCAGGCCCAGCATTTT. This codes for CASRGTGRWQAQHF. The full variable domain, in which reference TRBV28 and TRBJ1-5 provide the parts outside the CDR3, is DVKVTQSSRYLVKRTGEKVFLECVQDMDHENMFWYRQDPGLGLRLIYFSYDVKMKEKGDIPEGYSVSREKKERFSLILESASTNQTSMYLCASRGTGRWQAQHFGDGTRLSIL.

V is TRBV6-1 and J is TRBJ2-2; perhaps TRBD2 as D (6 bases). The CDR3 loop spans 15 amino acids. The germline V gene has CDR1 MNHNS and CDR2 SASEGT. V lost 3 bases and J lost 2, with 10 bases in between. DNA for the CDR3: TGTGCCAGCAGTGAGGGGACTTATAACACCGGGGAGCTGTTTTTT. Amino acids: CASSEGTYNTGELFF.

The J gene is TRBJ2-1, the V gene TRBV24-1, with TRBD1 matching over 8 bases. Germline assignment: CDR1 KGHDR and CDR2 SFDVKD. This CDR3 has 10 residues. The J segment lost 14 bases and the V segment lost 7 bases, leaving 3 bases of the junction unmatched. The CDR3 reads CATSRGRKFF. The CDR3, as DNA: TGTGCCACCAGCAGGGGGCGGAAGTTCTTC.

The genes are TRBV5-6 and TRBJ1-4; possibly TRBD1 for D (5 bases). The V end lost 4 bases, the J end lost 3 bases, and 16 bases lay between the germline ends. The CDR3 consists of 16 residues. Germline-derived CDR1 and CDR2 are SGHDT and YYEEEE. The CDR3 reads CASSGLRGIANEKLFF. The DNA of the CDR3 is TGTGCCAGCAGCGGTCTCCGGGGGATTGCTAATGAAAAACTGTTTTTT.

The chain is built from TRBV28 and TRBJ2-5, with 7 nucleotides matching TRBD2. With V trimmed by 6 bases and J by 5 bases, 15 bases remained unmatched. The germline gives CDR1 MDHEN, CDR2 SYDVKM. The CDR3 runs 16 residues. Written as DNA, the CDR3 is TGTGCCAGCAGCCGCGGTCCGCGGGGGTTCATCGAGACCCAGTACTTC. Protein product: CASSRGPRGFIETQYF.

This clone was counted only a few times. The CDR3 spells CAISEGGPNQPQHF. In DNA, the CDR3 is TGTGCCATCAGTGAGGGGGGGCCCAATCAGCCCCAGCATTTT. The chain combines TRBV10-3 with TRBJ1-5, with D perhaps TRBD1 (6 bases). CDR1 is ENHRY and CDR2 is SYGVKD in the germline V gene. The CDR3 length is 14 residues. V lost 2 bases, J lost 3 bases, and 8 bases lay in between.

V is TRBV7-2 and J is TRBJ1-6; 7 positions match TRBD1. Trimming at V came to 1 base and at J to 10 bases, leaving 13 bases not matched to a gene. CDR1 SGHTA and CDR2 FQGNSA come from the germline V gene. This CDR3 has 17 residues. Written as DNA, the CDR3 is TGTGCCAGCAGCTTAGAGGGCCCCAAGGGGGCAAGGTCACCCCTCCACTTT. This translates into CASSLEGPKGARSPLHF.